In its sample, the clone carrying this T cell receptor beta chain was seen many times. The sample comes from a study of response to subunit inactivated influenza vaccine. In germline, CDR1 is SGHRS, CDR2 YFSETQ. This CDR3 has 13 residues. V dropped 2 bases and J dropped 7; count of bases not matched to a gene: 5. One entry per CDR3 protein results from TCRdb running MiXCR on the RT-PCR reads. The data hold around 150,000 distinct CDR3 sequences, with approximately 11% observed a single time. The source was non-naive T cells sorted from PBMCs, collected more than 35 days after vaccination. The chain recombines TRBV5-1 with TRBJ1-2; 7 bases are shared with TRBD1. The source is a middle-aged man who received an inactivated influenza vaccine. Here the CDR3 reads CASSFEGAFGYTF. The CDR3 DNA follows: TGCGCCAGCAGCTTCGAGGGGGCATTTGGCTACACCTTC.